This T cell receptor (beta chain) emerged from a study of cytomegalovirus exposure and HLA in healthy donors. In regard to this clone: The antigen remains unidentified.

Generated by immunoSEQ multiplex PCR, the TCRdb table keeps only in-frame clones and is missing some. This sample yields over 200,000 clones, of which roughly 88% are seen a single time; over 2.5% belongs to the top ten. General study points: Most sequenced TCRs were rare (though some public TCRs occurred in many donors).

Germline values: CDR1 MNHEY, CDR2 SMNVEV (reference sequence). Trimming left V 7 bases short and J 3 bases short, with 12 bases between. The CDR3 covers 14 residues. This chain joins TRBV27 and TRBJ2-2; maybe TRBD2 (6 bases). Sequencing was done on a sample of PBMCs. This TCR was sampled from a woman between 18 and 30 years old in good health and CMV-seronegative. This CDR3 is CASNPGGDTGELFF. CDR3 DNA sequence: TGTGCCAGCAACCCAGGCGGGGACACCGGGGAGCTGTTTTTT.